These 28 T cell receptor beta chains share one sample of origin, sequenced in a study of Graves' ophthalmopathy and Graves' hyperthyroidism. RNA transcripts provided the template for amplifying TCR beta CDR3 regions. Second-round multiplex PCR followed a first-round RT-PCR using HTBI primers. TCRdb ran MiXCR on the multiplex PCR reads and lists one entry per CDR3 protein. The repertoire consists of 52,000 or so distinct CDR3 sequences, with under 55% occurring once and the leading ten covering 4.7%. The sequenced sample was peripheral blood. The source of these receptors is an adult woman with Graves' ophthalmopathy.

This clonotype was seen repeatedly, ten times or more. The V and J genes are TRBV20-1 and TRBJ2-1; a weak D match, TRBD2 (5 bases). The length of the CDR3 is 15 residues. V was pared by 5 bases and J by 1 base, with 15 bases between. Per the germline V gene, CDR1 is DFQATT and CDR2 is SNEGSKA (reference sequence). Here the CDR3 DNA reads TGCAGTGCTGAGGGATTTGCTCGATCCTACAATGAGCAGTTCTTC. This translates into CSAEGFARSYNEQFF.

This clonotype was observed many times. V gene TRBV4-3 combines with J gene TRBJ2-1, with 11 bases aligning to TRBD1. The CDR3 has 16 amino acids. Germline V gene data show CDR1 as LGHNA and CDR2 as YSLEER. J gave up 3 bases and V 0 bases, and 1 base lay outside the gene matches. CDR3 amino acids: CASSQEGTGGYNEQFF. Here the CDR3 DNA reads TGCGCCAGCAGCCAAGAGGGGACAGGGGGCTACAATGAGCAGTTCTTC.

In this sample, this clonotype turned up once. The chain couples TRBV19 to TRBJ1-5; D gene ambiguous. In germline, CDR1 is LNHDA, CDR2 SQIVND (reference sequence). The V end lost 6 bases, the J end lost 11 bases, and 17 bases lay between the germline ends. This CDR3 spans 13 amino acids. The CDR3 reads CASRRTGGATQHF. The CDR3 bases are TGTGCCAGTAGGCGTACGGGAGGAGCGACCCAGCATTTT. The full variable domain, rest sourced from reference TRBV19 and TRBJ1-5, is DGGITQSPKYLFRKEGQNVTLSCEQNLNHDAMYWYRQDPGQGLRLIYYSQIVNDFQKGDIAEGYSVSREKKESFPLTVTSAQKNPTAFYLCASRRTGGATQHFGDGTRLSIL.

This clonotype was picked up one time. V and J are TRBV4-3 and TRBJ1-1, with D possibly being TRBD1 (6 bases). V gave up 0 bases and J gave up 6 bases, with 17 bases separating them. Germline CDR1 and CDR2: LGHNA and YSLEER. The CDR3 length is 16 residues. DNA of the CDR3: TGCGCCAGCAGCCAAGAGACCGGGGTGTGGGGGCCTGAAGCTTTCTTT. Its protein is CASSQETGVWGPEAFF.

This clonotype was found many times. The chain couples TRBV5-1 to TRBJ2-1; 10 nucleotides match TRBD2. With V trimmed by 4 bases and J by 7 bases, 8 bases remained unmatched. There are 15 residues in the CDR3. Germline CDR1 and CDR2: SGHRS and YFSETQ. The DNA of the CDR3 is TGCGCCAGCAGCCCGGGACTAGCGACTGGAAATGAGCAGTTCTTC. This gives the protein CASSPGLATGNEQFF.

This rearrangement joins TRBV20-1 to TRBJ2-3; D tentatively fits TRBD1 or TRBD2 (6 bases each). V was shortened by 8 bases and J by 6 bases, with 18 bases between the two germline ends. This CDR3 has 13 amino acids. The V gene's germline CDR1 is DFQATT and CDR2 SNEGSKA (reference sequence). DNA of the CDR3: TGCAGTACTTCTCCGGGGGCCCTTGATACGCAGTATTTT. It is translated as CSTSPGALDTQYF.

Written as DNA, the CDR3 is TGTGCCAGCAGCTCATCAGGGGTCGCAGATACGCAGTATTTT. This codes for CASSSSGVADTQYF. The chain has TRBV7-2 and TRBJ2-3; a possible D gene is TRBD1 (6 bases). The CDR3 is made up of 14 amino acids. CDR1 is SGHTA, CDR2 FQGNSA, per germline. Trimming stripped 4 bases from V and 4 bases from J, with 12 bases between. Together with reference TRBV7-2 and TRBJ2-3, the CDR3 gives the full variable domain: GAGVSQSPSNKVTEKGKDVELRCDPISGHTALYWYRQSLGQGLEFLIYFQGNSAPDKSGLPSDRFSAERTGGSVSTLTIQRTQQEDSAVYLCASSSSGVADTQYFGPGTRLTVL.

In regard to this clonotype: A read error may produce the germline difference seen at one junction end. The V gene is TRBV6-4, the J gene TRBJ2-6; D perhaps matches TRBD1 (6 bases). This CDR3 has 15 amino acids. Germline V CDR1 and CDR2: MRHNA, SNTAGT. Here the CDR3 DNA reads TGTGCCAGCACTGACAGGACAGCTGGGGCCAACGTCCTGACTTTC. This encodes CASTDRTAGANVLTF.

This clonotype was recorded a few times. The CDR3 nucleotides are TGTGCCACCAGCAGGGACTTTGAAAAACTGTTTTTT. Its protein is CATSRDFEKLFF. The rearrangement links TRBV15 to TRBJ1-4; D gene unclear. Trimming pared 3 bases from V and 7 bases from J, leaving 6 bases between. Germline-derived CDR1 and CDR2 are LNHNV and YYDKDF (reference sequence). CDR3 length: 12 amino acids.

In its sample, this clonotype ranks as medium-sized. The CDR3 nucleotides read TGCGCCAGCAGTGAGGGACCGGGTACGCAGTATTTT. Translated, it gives CASSEGPGTQYF. This chain uses TRBV10-1 with TRBJ2-3; the D is unclear. V was clipped by 2 bases and J by 8 bases, with 8 bases between them. Germline values: CDR1 WNHNN, CDR2 SYGVQD (reference sequence). This CDR3 contains 12 residues.

This clonotype was seen at least ten times. The chain has TRBV19 and TRBJ1-1; perhaps TRBD1 as D (6 bases). The CDR3 sequence is 20 residues long. The V end lost 5 bases, the J end lost 11 bases, and 39 bases lay between the germline ends. The V gene's germline CDR1 is LNHDA and CDR2 SQIVND (reference sequence). CDR3: CASSSTSGTPYELWALGAFF. The CDR3 DNA follows: TGTGCCAGTAGTTCAACATCCGGGACACCTTACGAATTGTGGGCGCTGGGCGCTTTCTTT.

The genes are TRBV15 and TRBJ2-7, with 10 bases aligning to TRBD2. The germline V gene has CDR1 LNHNV and CDR2 YYDKDF (reference sequence). The J segment lost 0 bases and the V segment lost 3 bases, leaving 5 bases of the junction unmatched. This CDR3 has 16 residues. Here the CDR3 reads CATSSIAGGPSYEQYF. The CDR3 nucleotides read TGTGCCACCAGCAGCATAGCGGGAGGACCCTCCTACGAGCAGTACTTC.

At least ten counts were recorded for this clonotype. This chain's CDR3 is CASSWVNTEAFF. The CDR3, as DNA: TGTGCCAGCAGCTGGGTGAACACTGAAGCTTTCTTT. The rearrangement joins TRBV7-9 to TRBJ1-1; D remains ambiguous. Germline loops: CDR1 SEHNR, CDR2 FQNEAQ (reference sequence). The CDR3 has 12 amino acids. V was shortened by 4 bases and J by 0 bases, with 3 bases between the two germline ends.

This clonotype was counted at least ten times. The chain has TRBV6-1 and TRBJ2-3, with 10 nucleotides matching TRBD2. Germline assignment: CDR1 MNHNS and CDR2 SASEGT. The CDR3 extends over 15 amino acids. With 8 bases clipped from V and 3 bases from J, the junction kept 8 bases outside the gene matches. The CDR3 is CASSISSGSTDTQYF. In nucleotides, the CDR3 is TGTGCCAGCTCGATTTCTAGCGGGAGTACAGATACGCAGTATTTT.

This clonotype appeared many times. The rearrangement joins TRBV2 to TRBJ2-3; no clear D gene. Deletions cut 1 base from V and 2 bases from J, with 10 bases between. This CDR3 has 15 residues. The germline V gene encodes CDR1 SNHLY and CDR2 FYNNEI. In nucleotides, the CDR3 is TGTGCCAGCAGTGAAGGTGGACCCCTCACAGATACGCAGTATTTT. It codes for CASSEGGPLTDTQYF.

This clonotype was counted ten times or more. V and J are TRBV7-2 and TRBJ2-1, with 8 bases lining up with TRBD2. Germline-derived CDR1 and CDR2 are SGHTA and FQGNSA. CDR3 length equals 15 residues. Unmatched junction bases numbered 4, after V lost 1 base and J lost 5 bases. CDR3 sequence: CASSLVAREDNEQFF. As DNA, the CDR3 is TGTGCCAGCAGCTTAGTGGCGCGGGAGGACAATGAGCAGTTCTTC.

Turning to this clonotype: No conserved phenylalanine or tryptophan is present at the end of the CDR3, so a read error is the likely explanation. V and J are TRBV7-2 and TRBJ1-6, with D possibly being TRBD1 (6 bases). CDR3 length equals 14 residues. Germline values: CDR1 SGHTA, CDR2 FQGNSA. The CDR3 sequence is CASSPDRYNSPLHS. The CDR3 DNA reads as TGCGCCAGCAGCCCGGACAGATATAATTCACCCCTCCACTCC.

This clonotype was recorded many times. V usage is TRBV2 and J usage is TRBJ1-1; D unresolved. The V end was cut by 3 bases, the J end by 6 bases, with 11 bases between. CDR3 length equals 13 residues. Germline V CDR1 and CDR2: SNHLY, FYNNEI. Here the CDR3 reads CASSDRRRAEAFF. In DNA, the CDR3 is TGTGCCAGCAGTGATCGTAGGAGGGCTGAAGCTTTCTTT.

V is TRBV6-1 and J is TRBJ2-5; a possible D gene is TRBD2 (5 bases). The CDR3 covers 15 residues. V dropped 1 base and J dropped 5 bases, with 14 bases sitting between them. In germline, CDR1 is MNHNS, CDR2 SASEGT. CDR3 bases: TGTGCCAGCAGTGAAGAGTCCCCCGGGAAGGAGACCCAGTACTTC. Protein product: CASSEESPGKETQYF.

V and J are TRBV20-1 and TRBJ1-6; 7 bases line up with TRBD1. Germline assignment: CDR1 DFQATT and CDR2 SNEGSKA (reference sequence). V was clipped by 4 bases and J by 5 bases; unmatched bases: 5. The CDR3 length is 14 residues. The DNA of the CDR3 is TGCAGTGCTAAAAGGGACAGCAATAATTCACCCCTCCACTTT. Residues: CSAKRDSNNSPLHF.

CDR3 sequence (DNA): TGTGCCAGCAGCCCCGACCTGGGGTACTTC. It encodes CASSPDLGYF. The chain carries TRBV7-9 and TRBJ2-7; D remains unclear. CDR1 and CDR2 (germline): SEHNR, FQNEAQ (reference sequence). The CDR3 runs to 10 residues. V was pared by 5 bases and J by 12 bases, with 11 bases between.

Many counts were recorded for this clonotype. This may be a read error: a much more frequent sequence differs by one nucleotide. The genes are TRBV5-5 and TRBJ2-7; TRBD2 is a possible D gene (5 bases). Germline-derived CDR1 and CDR2 are SGHKS and YYEKEE (reference sequence). V was clipped by 1 base and J by 3 bases, with 11 bases between them. This CDR3 has 14 residues. The CDR3 DNA follows: TGTGCCAGCAGCTTGTTGGAGGTTGTCTACGAGCAGTACTTC. Translating it yields CASSLLEVVYEQYF.

The chain joins TRBV20-1 to TRBJ2-7; the match to TRBD2 covers 8 bases. V shed 6 bases and J 4 bases; nucleotides not matched to a gene: 11. Germline V gives CDR1 DFQATT, CDR2 SNEGSKA (reference sequence). The CDR3 loop spans 14 amino acids. This CDR3 reads CSANIAGRLYEQYF. CDR3 in DNA: TGCAGTGCCAATATAGCGGGACGCCTTTACGAGCAGTACTTC.

V is TRBV10-2 and J is TRBJ1-2, with D perhaps TRBD1 (6 bases). The V gene's germline CDR1 is WSHSY and CDR2 SAAADI. The V end lost 6 bases, the J end lost 5 bases, and 10 bases lay between the germline ends. The CDR3 has 12 amino acids. The CDR3 sequence: CASRADSYGYTF. The CDR3 region has the DNA TGCGCCAGCAGAGCGGACAGTTATGGCTACACCTTC.

This clonotype showed up just a few times. This sequence joins TRBV18 and TRBJ2-7; D is perhaps TRBD1 (6 bases). This CDR3 is 18 amino acids long. Trimming stripped 2 bases from V and 0 bases from J, with 20 bases between. CDR1 KGHSH and CDR2 LQKENI come from the germline V gene. The chain's CDR3 is CASSPTNPRQASSYEQYF. CDR3 coding DNA: TGTGCCAGCTCACCAACTAACCCTCGACAGGCTAGCTCCTACGAGCAGTACTTC. The variable domain in full, completed from reference TRBV18 and TRBJ2-7, reads NAGVMQNPRHLVRRRGQEARLRCSPMKGHSHVYWYRQLPEEGLKFMVYLQKENIIDESGMPKERFSAEFPKEGPSILRIQQVVRGDSAAYFCASSPTNPRQASSYEQYFGPGTRLTVT.

This clonotype was seen only once. V and J are TRBV7-2 and TRBJ1-5, with D possibly matching TRBD1 (6 bases). Trimming stripped 6 bases from V and 0 bases from J, with 21 bases between. CDR1 SGHTA and CDR2 FQGNSA come from the germline V gene. The CDR3 has 18 residues. The CDR3 is CASSPKVTGPNSNQPQHF. CDR3 nucleotides: TGTGCCAGCAGTCCGAAGGTGACAGGCCCCAATAGCAATCAGCCCCAGCATTTT.

Ten or more counts support this clonotype. The chain joins TRBV4-3 to TRBJ2-3; TRBD2 might be the D (6 bases). Per the germline V gene, CDR1 is LGHNA and CDR2 is YSLEER. There are 14 residues in the CDR3. V was shortened by 5 bases and J by 3 bases, with 12 bases between the two germline ends. The CDR3 DNA sequence: TGCGCCAGCAGCTCTTCCGGGACTACAGATACGCAGTATTTT. This codes for CASSSSGTTDTQYF.

Comments on this clonotype: In this CDR3 the conserved last residue, phenylalanine or tryptophan, is missing, so a read error is likely. The CDR3 DNA reads as TGTGCCAGCAGTTTAGCCCGGGGGGGAACTGAAGCTTTCCTT. This sequence encodes CASSLARGGTEAFL. The gene calls are TRBV12-3 or TRBV12-4 and TRBJ1-1; TRBD1 might be the D (5 bases). The CDR3 length is 14 residues. Trimming pared 0 bases from V and 5 bases from J, leaving 10 bases between.